One and the same sample provided the 5 T cell receptor beta chains below, sequenced in a study of cytomegalovirus exposure and HLA in healthy donors. Use of 60 Vbeta and 13 Jbeta primers characterized the PCR. Measured with immunoSEQ multiplex PCR; TCRdb has only the in-frame clones, and not every one. The data show more than 110,000 clones, roughly four fifths seen once. The sample consisted of PBMCs. Source of these receptors: a woman in her fifties or sixties in good health and CMV-seronegative.

J is TRBJ1-4 and V is TRBV5-4; 8 bases agree with TRBD1. CDR3 length equals 15 residues. V shed 4 bases, J shed 4 bases, and the junction held 6 bases outside the gene matches. CDR1 and CDR2 from the germline V gene are SGHNT and YYREEE (reference sequence). CDR3 protein: CASSVDRGNNEKLFF. In DNA, the CDR3 is TGTGCCAGCAGCGTCGACAGGGGTAATAATGAAAAACTGTTTTTT.

This chain uses TRBV4-3 with TRBJ2-1; 7 positions match TRBD1. The CDR3 sequence is 13 residues long. Germline CDR1 reads LGHNA; CDR2 reads YSLEER. Trimming cost V 3 bases and J 7 bases; bases outside gene matches: 3. The CDR3 region has the DNA TGCGCCAGCAGCCAGCCAGGGGGAAATGAGCAGTTCTTC. This codes for CASSQPGGNEQFF.

This chain uses TRBV4-2 with TRBJ1-4; TRBD1 aligns across 9 bases. CDR3 size: 17 residues. Germline V lookup: CDR1 LGHNA, CDR2 YNFKEQ. The J segment lost 3 bases and the V segment lost 4 bases, leaving 9 bases of the junction unmatched. CDR3 sequence: CASSLYLGQGPNEKLFF. DNA of the CDR3: TGTGCCAGCAGCCTATATCTTGGACAGGGGCCTAATGAAAAACTGTTTTTT.

The CDR3 DNA reads TGTGCCTGGAGTGTAGGGCTAAACAGACTAGCGGGGGGGCCTTGGGACATTCAGTACTTC. This codes for CAWSVGLNRLAGGPWDIQYF. This chain links TRBV30 with TRBJ2-4, with 14 bases that match TRBD2. The trim removed 0 bases at V and 8 bases at J, leaving 18 bases unmatched. Germline CDR1 is GTSNPN and CDR2 is SVGIG (reference sequence). This CDR3 contains 20 residues.

This chain links TRBV11-2 with TRBJ1-2, with D possibly matching TRBD1 (6 bases). The V and J ends lost 5 bases and 8 bases respectively, with 15 bases between them. This CDR3 has 13 residues. Germline V gives CDR1 SGHAT, CDR2 FQNNGV. The CDR3 here is CASSSNRVGGYTF. In DNA form, the CDR3 reads TGTGCCAGCAGCAGTAACAGGGTAGGAGGCTACACCTTC.